Sequencing of this TCR beta chain was carried out in a study of shared clonotypes between healthy human individuals. Findings of the study overall: Sharing of clonotypes among donors was expected to vary with sequencing depth. Represented diversity (both genetic and exposure-history) was limited by the small number of donors. Naive CD4 clonotypes were shared across a handful of donors at about 5.3%.

Produced via immunoSEQ multiplex PCR; TCRdb's table is partial and in-frame only. The sample lists over a million clones; 95% to 99% were seen once. CDR3 length equals 11 residues. The germline V gene encodes CDR1 DFQATT and CDR2 SNEGSKA (reference sequence). Trimming cost V 0 bases and J 7 bases, with 3 bases left between them. For this clone: Its antigen is unknown.

The sample was naive CD4+ T cells sorted from blood. Sample subset: CD45RA+ positively selected. The sequence came from a man younger than 40 in good health. This chain uses TRBV20-1 with TRBJ2-2, with D uncertain. The CDR3 DNA is TGCAGTGCTAGAGATGTCGGGGAGCTGTTTTTT. This codes for CSARDVGELFF.